The subject of this entry is one TCR beta chain. Its matching antigen is unknown. The data were obtained in a study of blood T cells in healthy people across ages. The wider study: T cells yielded about one barcoded beta molecule per two cells through template switching. General study points: Expanded clonotype shifts may have been confounded, as the donors had an unknown CMV status.

PCR was performed a second time for about 7 to 11 cycles using a sample-barcoded 5' primer and a J-beta primer mix. MiXCR, applied by TCRdb to the 5' RACE reads, yields one record per CDR3 protein. The repertoire holds 1.5 million to 1.9 million distinct CDR3 sequences, with approximately 43% as singletons. Isolated PBMCs totaled at least 6.5 million in each sample. Extractions gave at least 6 micrograms of total RNA per sample. The sample comprised blood. The receptor was derived from a woman younger than 35 in good health.

The CDR3 region has the DNA TGTGCCATCAGTGAGTCTCGCAGCACCACAGATACGCAGTATTTT. It encodes CAISESRSTTDTQYF. V is TRBV10-3 and J is TRBJ2-3; D remains ambiguous. With 0 bases removed from V and 2 bases from J, the gap between germline ends came to 9 bases. CDR3 size: 15 residues. CDR1 and CDR2 (germline): ENHRY, SYGVKD.